Included here is one T cell receptor beta chain sequence, with context. The record originates from a study of blood T cell repertoires in COVID-19. Turning to the study itself: T cells, B-cell-depleted T cells, or PBMCs provided the cDNA or gDNA that served as material.

V dropped 1 base and J dropped 5; count of bases not matched to a gene: 2. Germline lookup yields CDR1 MNHEY and CDR2 SVGAGI. There are 14 residues in the CDR3. In the study's own analysis: Reference gene primer amplification yielded estimated nucleated cell counts. Clones were sequenced by immunoSEQ multiplex PCR, and TCRdb holds only the in-frame ones, with some missing. D and trimming were read from the DNA, whereas the V and J calls and clone size are those reported in that table. The sample has over 80,000 clones; approximately 90% are singletons. J is TRBJ2-5 and V is TRBV6-5; 9 bases match TRBD2. The sequence was obtained from a woman aged 80 or over with acute or convalescent COVID-19. The sequenced sample consisted of peripheral blood. The CDR3, as DNA: TGTGCCAGCAGTTACTTTGCGGGGGGGGAGACCCAGTACTTC. Its protein product is CASSYFAGGETQYF.